The clone carrying this TCR beta chain was recorded a few times. Its antigen remains unidentified. TCRdb re-analysed the 5' RACE reads in MiXCR, keeping a single row per CDR3 protein. The sample has just over 60,000 distinct CDR3 sequences, roughly 10% seen once. The data were obtained in a study of T-cell memory formation after mild COVID-19. Points from the study as a whole: Clones that contracted clustered mainly in CM and EM if CD4+ and in EMRA if CD8+. A second wave expanding day 15 to 37 was CD4+-biased; contracting clones were balanced.

The V gene lost 4 bases and the J gene lost 3 bases, with 9 bases spanning the gap. Germline CDR1 SGHTA, CDR2 FQGTGA. The CDR3 consists of 13 residues. The chain uses TRBV7-3 and TRBJ2-5; D is perhaps TRBD1 (6 bases). The sample consisted of PBMCs or a T cell subset sorted from them (not recorded which). The source is a man in his late teens or twenties who had mild COVID-19 (a few samples of this study predate the infection). Cell type and time point are not known. The CDR3 sequence: CASSSDRKETQYF. CDR3 nucleotide sequence: TGTGCCAGCAGCTCTGACAGGAAAGAGACCCAGTACTTC.